The 13 T cell receptor beta chains below all came from one sample that was sequenced in a study of shared clonotypes between healthy human individuals. TCRdb's copy holds only in-frame clones and misses some; the assay was immunoSEQ multiplex PCR. The table includes about 2.1 million clones, 90% to 95% detected once. CD45RO-negative cells were positively selected for CCR7, leaving out terminally differentiated effector memory CD45RA+ cells. The sample consisted of naive CD8+ T cells from PBMCs. The source of these receptors is a man younger than 35 in good health. Some clones in this sample may be carry-over from other donors' samples.

This clone was recorded once. The J gene is TRBJ2-2, the V gene TRBV19; no clear D. V lost 8 bases to trimming and J lost 8 bases, with 18 bases between them. Germline CDR1 is LNHDA and CDR2 is SQIVND (reference sequence). The CDR3 has 14 residues. The CDR3 sequence: CASSPVRWLGELFF. CDR3 coding DNA: TGTGCCAGTTCCCCGGTGCGGTGGTTAGGGGAGCTGTTTTTT.

In the case of this clone: At the DNA level, this CDR3 is encoded by other sequences in the same sample as well. The gene calls are TRBV9 and TRBJ2-2, with D possibly matching TRBD1 (5 bases). V dropped 1 base and J dropped 5 bases, with 9 bases sitting between them. Germline assignment: CDR1 SGDLS and CDR2 YYNGEE. The CDR3 covers 14 residues. The CDR3 reads CASSVRGNTGELFF. The CDR3 nucleotides read TGTGCCAGCAGCGTAAGGGGTAATACCGGGGAGCTGTTTTTT.

The chain links TRBV7-9 to TRBJ2-3; D uncertain. The V gene's germline CDR1 is SEHNR and CDR2 FQNEAQ (reference sequence). V was pared by 10 bases and J by 0 bases, with 14 bases between. The CDR3 extends over 14 amino acids. The CDR3 nucleotides read TGTGCCAACACGGGCCCCCTTAGCACAGATACGCAGTATTTT. This codes for CANTGPLSTDTQYF.

The chain carries TRBV14 and TRBJ1-5, with D perhaps matching TRBD1 (5 bases). The CDR3 loop spans 14 amino acids. Germline loops: CDR1 SGHDN, CDR2 FVKESK. Trimming shortened V by 4 bases and J by 3 bases, and 10 bases separated the two germline ends. The CDR3 nucleotides read TGTGCCAGCAGCCTTGGACACTCCAATCAGCCCCAGCATTTT. Encoded protein: CASSLGHSNQPQHF.

The chain uses TRBV28 and TRBJ1-3; 7 bases match TRBD1. Germline lookup yields CDR1 MDHEN and CDR2 SYDVKM. Trimming removed 6 bases from V and 0 bases from J; junction bases left unmatched: 5. The CDR3 spans 15 residues. The CDR3 bases are TGTGCCAGCAGGTGGGACAGTTCCTCTGGAAACACCATATATTTT. This sequence encodes CASRWDSSSGNTIYF.

This chain uses TRBV13 with TRBJ2-1; D may correspond to TRBD1 or TRBD2 (6 bases each). Germline values: CDR1 PRHDT, CDR2 FYEKMQ (reference sequence). The CDR3 is 15 residues long. V dropped 1 base and J dropped 3 bases, with 10 bases sitting between them. CDR3 in amino acids: CASSLVKGGYNEQFF. CDR3 DNA sequence: TGTGCCAGCAGCTTAGTGAAGGGGGGCTACAATGAGCAGTTCTTC. Looking up the rest from reference TRBV13 and TRBJ2-1 gives the full variable domain: AAGVIQSPRHLIKEKRETATLKCYPIPRHDTVYWYQQGPGQDPQFLISFYEKMQSDKGSIPDRFSAQQFSDYHSELNMSSLELGDSALYFCASSLVKGGYNEQFFGPGTRLTVL.

The chain uses TRBV27 and TRBJ2-3; the D is unclear. The V gene's germline CDR1 is MNHEY and CDR2 SMNVEV (reference sequence). The CDR3 runs 15 residues. V was clipped by 6 bases and J by 2 bases, with 15 bases between them. As DNA, the CDR3 is TGTGCCAGCAGGATGGGTGGGCTCCACACAGATACGCAGTATTTT. This translates into CASRMGGLHTDTQYF.

CDR3 DNA: TGTGCCAGTAGTATACTCCGGCGGGAAAGCACAGATACGCAGTATTTT. Its translation: CASSILRRESTDTQYF. The chain recombines TRBV19 with TRBJ2-3, with D possibly being TRBD2 (6 bases). CDR1 and CDR2 from the germline V gene are LNHDA and SQIVND (reference sequence). Trimming left V 2 bases short and J 0 bases short, with 12 bases between. The CDR3 covers 16 residues.

The CDR3 region has the DNA TGTGCCAGCAGCTTGGGACCTCAGGGGACCCCAGGGCAGCCCCAGCATTTT. Its protein is CASSLGPQGTPGQPQHF. This rearrangement joins TRBV5-6 to TRBJ1-5; TRBD1 might be the D (6 bases). This CDR3 contains 17 residues. The germline V and J ends were trimmed by 0 bases and 7 bases, with 20 bases remaining between them. The V gene's germline CDR1 is SGHDT and CDR2 YYEEEE.

The CDR3 nucleotides read TGTGCCAGCAGCTTTCAGGAGGCCTACGAGCAGTACTTC. Its protein is CASSFQEAYEQYF. This chain joins TRBV11-1 and TRBJ2-7; a weak D match, TRBD2 (5 bases). This CDR3 has 13 residues. The germline gives CDR1 SGHAT, CDR2 FQDESV (reference sequence). Trimming left V 3 bases short and J 2 bases short, with 8 bases between.

Note on this clone: The junction departs from the called germline gene at one end, perhaps through a read error. The sample has other DNA sequences that encode this CDR3 too. The V gene is TRBV10-3, the J gene TRBJ2-7; 7 positions match TRBD1. The CDR3 has 12 amino acids. Germline lookup yields CDR1 ENHRY and CDR2 SYGVKD. The CDR3 sequence: CATRQGSYEQYF. The DNA for the CDR3 is TGTGCCACCCGACAGGGATCCTACGAGCAGTACTTT.

The chain is built from TRBV28 and TRBJ1-1; 7 bases agree with TRBD1. The length of the CDR3 is 13 residues. V gave up 6 bases and J gave up 6 bases; unmatched junction bases: 7. Germline-derived CDR1 and CDR2 are MDHEN and SYDVKM. For the CDR3, the DNA is TGTGCCAGCAGCCCGACAGGGCGGTCTGAAGCTTTCTTT. It specifies CASSPTGRSEAFF.

The gene calls are TRBV10-3 and TRBJ1-4; D is ambiguous. V lost 5 bases and J 3 bases, leaving 7 bases between the germline ends. CDR3 length: 13 residues. Germline lookup yields CDR1 ENHRY and CDR2 SYGVKD. CDR3 DNA: TGTGCCATCAGTACGGTATCTAATGAAAAACTGTTTTTT. It yields the protein CAISTVSNEKLFF.